This note documents a single T cell receptor (beta chain) sequence. Its cognate antigen is unknown. The data belong to a study of PD-1 blockade in classical Hodgkin lymphoma. Study-wide results and limits: Later analyses included only patients treated at least 1 year post-ASCT. Baseline diversity was lower in partial responders and progressors than complete responders.

Time point: cycle 4 day 1 (C4D1), after around six weeks of nivolumab. All the patients suffered relapse after autologous stem cell transplantation, and brentuximab vedotin exposure differed. This CDR3 has 15 residues. The germline V and J ends were trimmed by 5 bases and 4 bases, with 18 bases remaining between them. Germline CDR1 and CDR2: SGHVS and FQNEAQ. Sequenced by immunoSEQ multiplex PCR; TCRdb stores in-frame clones only, minus some. The repertoire includes tens of thousands of clones, approximately 80% of them detected once, and about 19% sits in the top ten. Specimen: peripheral blood mononuclear cells (PBMCs), collected before the fourth cycle of nivolumab. The receptor was derived from a human donor with classical Hodgkin lymphoma. This chain uses TRBV7-8 with TRBJ2-7; the D call may be TRBD1 or TRBD2 (5 bases each). CDR3 in amino acids: CASSQSTGAFYEQYF. In DNA form, the CDR3 reads TGTGCCAGCAGCCAGAGTACCGGGGCCTTTTACGAGCAGTACTTC.